This T cell receptor beta chain was sequenced in a study of T-cell memory formation after mild COVID-19. Notes on the study in general: Detection of some responders pre-infection suggested pre-existing cross-reactive memory T cells participated.

TCRdb reprocessed the 5' RACE reads via MiXCR and lists one record per CDR3 protein. The repertoire consists of hundreds of thousands of distinct CDR3 sequences, with about 15% occurring once and the leading ten covering about a fifth. The CDR3 is 14 amino acids. Looked up from germline, CDR1 is SGHTA and CDR2 is FQGNSA. V shed 10 bases and J 0 bases; nucleotides not matched to a gene: 7. In the case of this clonotype: Antigen unknown.

Sequences were obtained from PBMCs or a T cell subset sorted from them (not recorded which). This chain joins TRBV7-2 and TRBJ2-3, with 7 bases identical to TRBD1. This receptor was identified in a man between 18 and 29 years old who had mild COVID-19 (a few samples of this study predate the infection). Cell type and time point are not known. The DNA of the CDR3 is TGTGCCAACGTACAGGGGTCTAGCACAGATACGCAGTATTTT. Encoded protein: CANVQGSSTDTQYF. Drawing the rest from reference TRBV7-2 and TRBJ2-3, the complete variable domain is GAGVSQSPSNKVTEKGKDVELRCDPISGHTALYWYRQSLGQGLEFLIYFQGNSAPDKSGLPSDRFSAERTGGSVSTLTIQRTQQEDSAVYLCANVQGSSTDTQYFGPGTRLTVL.